The clone carrying this T cell receptor beta chain was seen repeatedly, ten times or more. Trimming shortened V by 1 base and J by 5 bases, and 11 bases separated the two germline ends. CDR3 length: 14 residues. From germline, CDR1 is SGHTA and CDR2 FQGNSA. This entry belongs to a study of CD8 T cells in ankylosing spondylitis. TCRdb re-derived calls from the 5' RACE reads in MiXCR, one entry per CDR3 protein. The sample lists hundreds of thousands of distinct CDR3 sequences; 32% were seen once. The chain uses TRBV7-2 and TRBJ2-5; tentative D call: TRBD2 (6 bases). The clonotype originates from a male donor with ankylosing spondylitis or in good health (not recorded which). Source material: blood, either unsorted or a sorted T cell fraction (not recorded which). CDR3 sequence reads: CASSLVGGRETQYF. In nucleotides, the CDR3 is TGTGCCAGCAGCTTAGTAGGAGGGCGGGAGACCCAGTACTTC.